This T cell receptor (beta chain) was sequenced for a study of Ad26.COV2.S vaccination and SARS-CoV-2 variants. The treatment: 15 to 20 received Ad26.COV2.S at low or high dose, single or two shots; several received placebo; per-sample allocation not given. Vaccine and placebo recipients were sampled on day 63 after the first injection. Here immunoSEQ multiplex PCR was the method, and the copy in TCRdb shows in-frame clones only, minus some. The sample shows 350,000 to 500,000 clones, roughly 90% of them seen only once. This clone has only one observation. The TCR originated in a person aged 18-65 years who received the Ad26.COV2.S COVID-19 vaccine or a placebo. The material was peripheral blood, obtained in a trial of Ad26.COV2.S vaccine versus placebo.

This CDR3 reads CASSLAPLGHEQYF. Written as DNA, the CDR3 is TGTGCCAGCAGCTTAGCCCCTCTAGGGCACGAGCAGTACTTC. This chain links TRBV11-1 with TRBJ2-7; D is unclear. The length of the CDR3 is 14 residues. Trimming pared 0 bases from V and 5 bases from J, leaving 11 bases between. From germline, CDR1 is SGHAT and CDR2 FQDESV (reference sequence).